The source of this TCR beta chain is a study of T cell changes during pregnancy in multiple sclerosis (dated 2019 in TCRdb). With respect to the entire study: Changes in the T cell repertoire over the course of pregnancy were examined in this study in women with multiple sclerosis.

V lost 8 bases and J lost 1 base, and the count of bases not matched to a germline gene is 7. As encoded in the germline V gene, CDR1 is SQVTM while CDR2 is ANQGSEA. Including cysteine and phenylalanine, the CDR3 has 13 amino acids. The retained sequence is limited to the CDR3, 39 bases, with the frame set at the first base. As concerns this clone: It lacks a known antigen. Base qualities are not at hand, and no much larger clone is one base apart.

The library was generated by the immunoSEQ multiplex PCR assay. Not all clones reach the TCRdb copy of this immuneACCESS table, which keeps in-frame sequences only. Checked studies attribute under half of the gap to unresolved V genes and leave the rest unexplained. A total of some 73,000 clones appear in this sample, 85% to 95% of them only once. The ten largest clones take up over 2.5% of the sample. The sequence came from a female donor in good health, enrolled as a control in a pregnancy study. This specimen was peripheral blood, taken in the third trimester of pregnancy. The sequence joins TRBV29-1 to TRBJ1-1; 7 middle bases align to TRBD1. The nucleotides read TGCAGCTCAGTAAGGGGGCCGAACACTGAAGCTTTCTTT. Its translation is CSSVRGPNTEAFF.